One sample yielded the 5 T cell receptor beta chains listed below, sequenced in a study of blood T cell repertoires in COVID-19. The data were produced by immunoSEQ multiplex PCR, yet TCRdb's version contains in-frame clones alone and is incomplete. In the table there are 76,000 or so clones, roughly 87% of which are singletons. Sequences were obtained from peripheral blood. The receptors were sampled from a man aged 50 to 60 with acute or convalescent COVID-19.

The chain combines TRBV28 with TRBJ2-7; a possible D gene is TRBD1 (7 bases). V lost 5 bases, J lost 3 bases, and 14 bases lay in between. CDR1 is MDHEN and CDR2 is SYDVKM in the germline V gene. This CDR3 has 14 amino acids. The CDR3 bases are TGTGCCAGCAGTCCGACAGGGAGGATCTACGAGCAGTACTTC. Residues: CASSPTGRIYEQYF.

V is TRBV7-8 and J is TRBJ1-1; D is possibly TRBD1 (5 bases). Germline V gene data show CDR1 as SGHVS and CDR2 as FQNEAQ. This CDR3 contains 14 residues. Trimming took off 6 bases at V and 0 bases at J, with 11 bases between the two ends. The CDR3 DNA sequence: TGTGCCAGCAGTCTAGGACACTTGAACACTGAAGCTTTCTTT. This encodes CASSLGHLNTEAFF.

The chain employs TRBV4-3 and TRBJ1-1; weak D call: TRBD1 (5 bases). The germline gives CDR1 LGHNA, CDR2 YSLEER. V was cut by 4 bases and J by 4 bases, with 16 bases left in between. This CDR3 spans 15 amino acids. The CDR3 spells CASSPNRGVGTEAFF. CDR3 sequence (DNA): TGCGCCAGCAGCCCCAACCGGGGGGTTGGCACTGAAGCTTTCTTT.

The V and J genes are TRBV3-1 (or the pseudogene TRBV3-2) and TRBJ1-6; 9 bases fit TRBD1. The CDR3 has 14 residues. CDR1 and CDR2 (germline): LGHDT, YNNKEL (reference sequence). With V trimmed by 5 bases and J by 9 bases, 5 bases remained unmatched. The CDR3 loop is CASSTTGGGSPLHF. The CDR3 region has the DNA TGTGCCAGCAGCACCACAGGGGGCGGTTCACCCCTCCACTTT.

V usage is TRBV6-2 or TRBV6-3 and J usage is TRBJ2-1; D not certain. V was clipped by 5 bases and J by 4 bases, with 12 bases between them. This CDR3 has 14 residues. Germline V gene lookup returns CDR1 MNHEY and CDR2 SVGEGT. CDR3 amino acids: CASSISLSYNEQFF. The DNA of the CDR3 is TGTGCCAGCAGTATCTCCCTTTCTTACAATGAGCAGTTCTTC.